A single sample gave rise to the 18 T cell receptor beta chains below, sequenced in a study of shared clonotypes between healthy human individuals. Produced via immunoSEQ multiplex PCR; TCRdb's table is partial and in-frame only. The sample lists about 2.1 million clones, about 93% seen once, with 1.5% to 2% in the top ten. Naive CD8 cells lacked CD45RO and underwent positive selection for CCR7, leaving out terminally differentiated effector memory CD45RA+ cells. Sequences were obtained from naive CD8+ T cells from PBMCs. Every receptor here comes from a young man in good health. Some clones in this sample may be carry-over from other donors' samples.

This clone was counted a few times. In the same sample, other DNA sequences code for this CDR3. The CDR3 coding sequence is TGCAGTGCTAGAGAGTACGGGGAGCTGTTTTTT. As protein: CSAREYGELFF. J is TRBJ2-2 and V is TRBV20-1, with no clear D. Per the germline V gene, CDR1 is DFQATT and CDR2 is SNEGSKA (reference sequence). The CDR3 covers 11 residues. V lost 0 bases, J lost 7 bases, and 3 bases lay in between.

CDR3 amino acids: CASSYSTGGNQPQHF. CDR3 DNA: TGTGCCAGCAGTTACTCTACAGGGGGCAATCAGCCCCAGCATTTT. This chain connects TRBV6-5 to TRBJ1-5; 7 nucleotides match TRBD1. CDR1 MNHEY and CDR2 SVGAGI come from the germline V gene. After removal of 0 bases from V and 2 bases from J, the junction contained 1 base not matched to a gene. The CDR3 is made up of 15 amino acids.

The chain uses TRBV6-1 and TRBJ1-3; possible D gene TRBD1, 5 bases. The ends were cut back, 2 bases at V and 0 bases at J, with 17 bases in the middle. The CDR3 totals 18 residues. CDR1 MNHNS and CDR2 SASEGT come from the germline V gene. CDR3 DNA sequence: TGTGCCAGCAGTGAAAGAGTGGCCAGGGAGAGCTCTGGAAACACCATATATTTT. Encoded protein: CASSERVARESSGNTIYF.

This chain links TRBV11-2 with TRBJ2-7; 8 bases align to TRBD1. The CDR3 consists of 12 residues. From germline, CDR1 is SGHAT and CDR2 FQNNGV. The J segment lost 6 bases and the V segment lost 5 bases, leaving 3 bases of the junction unmatched. CDR3 loop: CASSLQGAEQYF. The CDR3 bases are TGTGCCAGCAGCCTGCAGGGGGCCGAGCAGTACTTC.

Turning to this clone: Other DNA variants within this sample encode the same CDR3. This chain links TRBV27 with TRBJ2-7; D unclear. Per the germline V gene, CDR1 is MNHEY and CDR2 is SMNVEV (reference sequence). V was pared by 2 bases and J by 2 bases, with 10 bases between. The length of the CDR3 is 14 residues. CDR3 DNA sequence: TGTGCCAGCAGTTTAGTGGGGATTGCCTACGAGCAGTACTTC. Amino acid sequence: CASSLVGIAYEQYF.

This clone appeared a single time. The chain employs TRBV7-9 and TRBJ1-5; D is perhaps TRBD1 (5 bases). The germline V gene encodes CDR1 SEHNR and CDR2 FQNEAQ (reference sequence). V was cut by 5 bases and J by 6 bases, with 17 bases left in between. This CDR3 is 15 amino acids long. DNA of the CDR3: TGTGCCAGCAGCCGCGGGCCGGGGGGAGGTCAGCCCCAGCATTTT. It specifies CASSRGPGGGQPQHF.

The chain joins TRBV4-2 to TRBJ2-7, with TRBD2 matching 7 bases. The CDR3 spans 14 residues. Germline CDR1 reads LGHNA; CDR2 reads YNFKEQ. V lost 4 bases and J lost 5; bases outside the gene matches: 8. The CDR3 DNA sequence: TGTGCCAGCAGCCTAGGGGAGGGCCACAACGAGCAGTACTTC. It translates to CASSLGEGHNEQYF.

The chain recombines TRBV5-4 with TRBJ2-7, with a possible D match to TRBD1 (5 bases). CDR3 size: 14 residues. Deletions cut 0 bases from V and 2 bases from J, with 9 bases between. Germline V gene lookup returns CDR1 SGHNT and CDR2 YYREEE (reference sequence). The CDR3 here is CASSLAGLAYEQYF. The CDR3 region has the DNA TGTGCCAGCAGCTTGGCAGGGCTCGCCTACGAGCAGTACTTC.

J is TRBJ2-7 and V is TRBV7-8; D is uncertain. Germline CDR1 is SGHVS and CDR2 is FQNEAQ. This CDR3 spans 16 amino acids. V lost 1 base to trimming and J lost 3 bases, with 16 bases between them. As DNA, the CDR3 is TGTGCCAGCAGCTTAGATCAGGCCAACCTCCGCTACGAGCAGTACTTC. Its protein product is CASSLDQANLRYEQYF. Full variable domain (outside the CDR3, taken from reference TRBV7-8 and TRBJ2-7): GAGVSQSPRYKVAKRGQDVALRCDPISGHVSLFWYQQALGQGPEFLTYFQNEAQLDKSGLPSDRFFAERPEGSVSTLKIQRTQQEDSAVYLCASSLDQANLRYEQYFGPGTRLTVT.

The V gene is TRBV27, the J gene TRBJ2-7; D is perhaps TRBD2 (6 bases). The CDR3 spans 15 residues. V was trimmed by 4 bases and J by 4 bases, leaving 17 bases between them. The V gene's germline CDR1 is MNHEY and CDR2 SMNVEV (reference sequence). CDR3 sequence reads: CASSSPGGRFYEQYF. CDR3 DNA: TGTGCCAGCAGTTCCCCAGGAGGGCGCTTTTACGAGCAGTACTTC.

The V gene is TRBV7-3, the J gene TRBJ2-5; possibly TRBD1 for D (5 bases). The V and J ends lost 1 base and 2 bases respectively, with 8 bases between them. Germline-derived CDR1 and CDR2 are SGHTA and FQGTGA. The CDR3 is made up of 14 amino acids. In DNA, the CDR3 is TGTGCCAGCAGCTTAATGGACACGCAAGAGACCCAGTACTTC. It specifies CASSLMDTQETQYF.

The chain links TRBV28 to TRBJ2-7; 9 bases are shared with TRBD2. Judging by the DNA end, TRBJ2-4 fits better; the J call may be wrong. The germline CDR1 and CDR2 sequences are MDHEN and SYDVKM. The CDR3 contains 13 residues. The CDR3 DNA follows: TGTGCCAGCAGTCCTGGGACTAGCCGCATTCAGTACTTC. Amino acids: CASSPGTSRIQYF.

V and J are TRBV27 and TRBJ2-7; D possibly corresponds to TRBD1 (5 bases). The germline V gene encodes CDR1 MNHEY and CDR2 SMNVEV (reference sequence). CDR3 length: 13 residues. With 3 bases removed from V and 3 bases from J, the gap between germline ends came to 9 bases. The CDR3 reads CASSLNQGYEQYF. The CDR3, as DNA: TGTGCCAGCAGTTTGAATCAGGGCTACGAGCAGTACTTC.

The rearrangement joins TRBV7-8 to TRBJ2-3; D remains unclear. CDR1 and CDR2 from the germline V gene are SGHVS and FQNEAQ. The CDR3 length is 12 residues. Trimming left V 2 bases short and J 4 bases short, with 4 bases between. The CDR3 DNA sequence: TGTGCCAGCAGCTTATATTCAGATACGCAGTATTTT. Its translation: CASSLYSDTQYF. Drawing the rest from reference TRBV7-8 and TRBJ2-3, the complete variable domain is GAGVSQSPRYKVAKRGQDVALRCDPISGHVSLFWYQQALGQGPEFLTYFQNEAQLDKSGLPSDRFFAERPEGSVSTLKIQRTQQEDSAVYLCASSLYSDTQYFGPGTRLTVL.

This clone has a single count. The CDR3 nucleotides read TGTGCCTGGAGTGTACTAAGGGATACCGGCTACACCTTC. Encoded protein: CAWSVLRDTGYTF. This sequence joins TRBV30 and TRBJ1-2; D is uncertain. The germline gives CDR1 GTSNPN, CDR2 SVGIG (reference sequence). The CDR3 runs to 13 residues. V shed 0 bases and J shed 8 bases, with 13 bases lying between them.

The rearrangement joins TRBV21-1 to TRBJ2-5. TRBV21-1 corresponds to a pseudogene. The CDR3 length is 15 residues. DNA for the CDR3: TGTGCCAGCAGAGCGAGAGATGAAGGGATAGAGACCCAGTACTTC. Translating gives CASRARDEGIETQYF.

The genes are TRBV14 and TRBJ1-2, with D maybe TRBD1 (5 bases). The V end was cut by 0 bases, the J end by 7 bases, with 12 bases between. Germline V gene sequence: CDR1 SGHDN, CDR2 FVKESK. CDR3 length: 14 residues. CDR3 region: CASSQEGEWVGYTF. The CDR3 nucleotides are TGTGCCAGCAGCCAAGAGGGGGAATGGGTTGGCTACACCTTC.

V usage is TRBV6-4 and J usage is TRBJ2-1; 7 bases line up with TRBD2. The germline V gene has CDR1 MRHNA and CDR2 SNTAGT. The CDR3 spans 16 residues. V was clipped by 10 bases and J by 5 bases; unmatched bases: 17. The CDR3 DNA sequence: TGTGCCACTGCACCTGATGGGCGGGAGCCCCACAATGAGCAGTTCTTC. It is translated as CATAPDGREPHNEQFF.